These T cell receptor beta chains were read from a single sample in a study of graft-versus-host responses after intestinal transplantation. Data came from immunoSEQ multiplex PCR; TCRdb stores just in-frame clones and leaves some out. The sample yields about 24,000 clones, around two fifths seen once. The sample was alloreactive CD4+ T cells from a mixed lymphocyte reaction culture, taken before intestinal transplant. These receptors all stem from a human patient who received an intestinal transplant. Both conserved end residues are part of each CDR3. Fields, in order: clone size, V gene, J gene, D gene, CDR3 DNA, CDR3 protein. D genes are given only for firm matches. Some rows mark clone size as missing; the rest say once, few, many or name a class of expanded clone.

size: -
V: TRBV9
J: TRBJ2-7
D: -
DNA: TGTGCCAGCAGCGTAGATCCCAGGGCGAGCGAGCAGTACTTC
CDR3: CASSVDPRASEQYF

size: few
V: TRBV5-5
J: TRBJ1-5
D: -
DNA: TGTGCCAGCAGCTTTTCCCCTGGCGGGCAGCCCCAGCATTTT
CDR3: CASSFSPGGQPQHF

size: medium-sized
V: TRBV19
J: TRBJ1-4
D: -
DNA: TGTGCCAGTAGTAAAGGAGGGCGAAATGAAAAACTGTTTTTT
CDR3: CASSKGGRNEKLFF

size: few
V: TRBV6-1
J: TRBJ1-1
D: -
DNA: TGTGCCAGCAGTGTCCGGTATCAGGACACTGAAGCTTTCTTT
CDR3: CASSVRYQDTEAFF

size: medium-sized
V: TRBV2
J: TRBJ2-7
D: TRBD2
DNA: TGTGCCAGCAGTGGGCGGGAGGGCCTATCGTACGAGCAGTACTTC
CDR3: CASSGREGLSYEQYF

size: few
V: TRBV18
J: TRBJ2-3
D: -
DNA: TGTGCCAGCTCACTTACCTGGACTGGCACAGATACGCAGTATTTT
CDR3: CASSLTWTGTDTQYF

size: -
V: TRBV6-4
J: TRBJ2-1
D: -
DNA: TGTGCCAGCAGCCTAGGACAGCACTACAATGAGCAGTTCTTC
CDR3: CASSLGQHYNEQFF

size: -
V: TRBV2
J: TRBJ2-7
D: TRBD1
DNA: TGTGCCAGCGGACAGGGGGTGTACTTC
CDR3: CASGQGVYF

size: -
V: TRBV6-5
J: TRBJ1-4
D: TRBD1
DNA: TGTGCCAGCAGTCTTAACCGGGACAGCGGAAAACTGTTTTTT
CDR3: CASSLNRDSGKLFF

size: few
V: TRBV6-5
J: TRBJ1-1
D: -
DNA: TGTGCCAGCTCGCTCATATCAGACATGAACACTGAAGCTTTCTTT
CDR3: CASSLISDMNTEAFF